The 8 T cell receptor beta chains below come from one sample, sequenced in a study of graft-versus-host responses after intestinal transplantation. Sequenced by immunoSEQ multiplex PCR; TCRdb stores in-frame clones only, minus some. The sample records some 120,000 clones, about nine tenths being singletons. These TCRs' antigens remain unknown. Sequences were derived from unstimulated CD4+ T cells sorted from spleen or lymph node cells, sampled before intestinal transplant. The receptors here all came from a human donor who received an intestinal transplant.

J is TRBJ2-5 and V is TRBV4-1, with 7 bases identical to TRBD2. Germline CDR1 and CDR2: MGHRA and YSYEKL. This CDR3 region has 16 residues. V trimming: 4 bases; J trimming: 5 bases; junction bases outside the gene matches: 13. The DNA of the CDR3 is TGCGCCAGCAGCCTGAGCGGGGTTTTATCTCTGGAGACCCAGTACTTC. This sequence encodes CASSLSGVLSLETQYF.

This sequence joins TRBV6-5 and TRBJ1-4; 9 bases align to TRBD1. V shed 5 bases, J shed 6 bases, and the junction held 7 bases outside the gene matches. The CDR3 totals 15 residues. Germline CDR1 reads MNHEY; CDR2 reads SVGAGI. CDR3 in amino acids: CASSTGTGHDEKLFF. The CDR3 coding sequence is TGTGCCAGCAGTACTGGGACAGGGCATGATGAAAAACTGTTTTTT.

Of note for this clone: Other nucleotide sequences from this sample produce the same CDR3. This CDR3 is CASSGRPQGDRNIQYF. As DNA, the CDR3 is TGTGCCAGCAGCGGTAGACCACAGGGCGATCGGAACATTCAGTACTTC. This chain uses TRBV9 with TRBJ2-4, with TRBD1 as a possible D gene (6 bases). Germline V CDR1 and CDR2: SGDLS, YYNGEE. The length of the CDR3 is 16 residues. The V end was cut by 3 bases, the J end by 7 bases, with 20 bases between.

The chain is built from TRBV19 and TRBJ1-5; 9 bases align to TRBD1. This CDR3 spans 16 amino acids. Trimming took 6 bases from V and 6 from J; bases not matched to a gene: 12. Germline assignment: CDR1 LNHDA and CDR2 SQIVND (reference sequence). The CDR3 reads CASRLSGQGSSQPQHF. CDR3 DNA: TGTGCCAGTAGATTAAGTGGACAGGGGTCGAGTCAGCCCCAGCATTTT.

The rearrangement joins TRBV21-1 to TRBJ2-4; the table gives TRBD1 as D, unverified against the DNA. TRBV21-1 is a known pseudogene. This CDR3 region has 15 residues. CDR3 DNA sequence: TGTGCCAGCAGCAAAGACAGGGGGGGTGAGAACATTCAGTACTTC. As protein: CASSKDRGGENIQYF.

The chain combines TRBV18 with TRBJ2-7, with 8 bases lining up with TRBD1. With 5 bases clipped from V and 5 bases from J, the junction kept 5 bases outside the gene matches. The germline gives CDR1 KGHSH, CDR2 LQKENI. The CDR3 is 13 residues long. The CDR3 nucleotides read TGTGCCAGCTCAACGGGACAGGCGGACGAGCAGTACTTC. It encodes CASSTGQADEQYF. Full variable domain (outside the CDR3, taken from reference TRBV18 and TRBJ2-7): NAGVMQNPRHLVRRRGQEARLRCSPMKGHSHVYWYRQLPEEGLKFMVYLQKENIIDESGMPKERFSAEFPKEGPSILRIQQVVRGDSAAYFCASSTGQADEQYFGPGTRLTVT.

This clone has just one count. V usage is TRBV2 and J usage is TRBJ1-4; tentative D call: TRBD1 (6 bases). V lost 7 bases and J 7 bases, leaving 16 bases between the germline ends. There are 14 residues in the CDR3. Germline lookup yields CDR1 SNHLY and CDR2 FYNNEI. As DNA, the CDR3 is TGTGCCAGCAATTACTGGGGGCTCGGTGAAAAACTGTTTTTT. As protein: CASNYWGLGEKLFF.

This clone showed up just once. The CDR3 is CASRGPLWGRTEAFF. The DNA for the CDR3 is TGTGCCAGCAGGGGGCCGCTGTGGGGGCGGACTGAAGCTTTCTTT. V is TRBV6-1 and J is TRBJ1-1; weak D call: TRBD1 (6 bases). The CDR3 contains 15 residues. Per the germline V gene, CDR1 is MNHNS and CDR2 is SASEGT. The V and J ends lost 6 bases and 5 bases respectively, with 19 bases between them.